This T cell receptor (beta chain) was documented in a study of T cells in Graves' hyperthyroidism and ophthalmopathy. Trimming removed 1 base from V and 2 bases from J, with 5 bases in between. The CDR3 runs 13 residues. Germline values: CDR1 SGHTA, CDR2 FQGTGA. In its sample, this clonotype was seen many times. The TCR beta CDR3 regions underwent amplification using RNA transcripts as the source. During a first-round RT-PCR of the TCR CDR3, the HTBI primer set was used. TCRdb analysed the multiplex PCR reads with MiXCR anew, one entry per CDR3 protein. This repertoire shows roughly 640,000 distinct CDR3 sequences, around 15% found once; its top ten account for under 3.5%. Diagnoses were made from clinical symptoms, serum measures (thyroxine and TRAb), thyroid ultrasound and orbital computed tomography. The PBMCs studied were ones that came from approximately 9.9 ml fresh peripheral blood.

The rearrangement links TRBV7-3 to TRBJ2-5; D is unresolved. This TCR was recovered from a woman in her 40s with Graves' ophthalmopathy. The specimen was blood. The CDR3 loop reads CASSLKDQETQYF. Written as DNA, the CDR3 is TGTGCCAGCAGCTTAAAGGATCAAGAGACCCAGTACTTC.